A single sample gave rise to the 32 T cell receptor beta chains below, sequenced in a study of early T cells in non-severe SARS-CoV-2 infection (dated by TCRdb to about 2021). Preparation of the library involved 5' RACE. Reads for this sample came from a NextSeq 500. TCRdb reworked the public reads: Q25 trimming with fastp, MiXCR clone assembly, productive beta chains retained. Rows merge per CDR3 protein into single entries with the most common DNA and genes. A total of 80,000 to 95,000 distinct CDR3 sequences appear in this sample, under 15% of them only once. The top ten clonotypes cover around 0.58% of the sample. Sample: whole blood. The origin of the receptors is an adult who was a healthcare worker with PCR-confirmed SARS-CoV-2 infection or an uninfected control (not recorded which).

Here the CDR3 DNA reads TGTGCCAGTAGTACCATCGGACTAGCGGGAACCACCGGGGAGCTGTTTTTT. This sequence encodes CASSTIGLAGTTGELFF. The chain uses TRBV19 and TRBJ2-2; TRBD2 matches 12 bases. Germline assignment: CDR1 LNHDA and CDR2 SQIVND (reference sequence). CDR3 length: 17 residues. V lost 4 bases, J lost 4 bases, and 7 bases stayed unmatched.

This clonotype has more than one count but fewer than ten. The chain links TRBV29-1 to TRBJ2-7; the match to TRBD1 covers 10 bases. The V gene's germline CDR1 is SQVTM and CDR2 ANQGSEA. Germline trimming cut 5 bases from V and 7 bases from J; bases unmatched to any gene: 5. CDR3 size: 12 residues. CDR3 loop: CSVLGQGREQYV. Written as DNA, the CDR3 is TGCAGCGTTTTGGGACAGGGGAGGGAGCAGTACGTC.

V is TRBV19 and J is TRBJ2-2, with D possibly being TRBD2 (5 bases). There are 15 residues in the CDR3. The germline V gene encodes CDR1 LNHDA and CDR2 SQIVND (reference sequence). Trimming took 10 bases from V and 0 from J, leaving 15 bases between them. Here the CDR3 reads CATANGESNTGELFF. CDR3 bases: TGTGCCACAGCCAACGGGGAATCGAACACCGGGGAGCTGTTTTTT.

The chain carries TRBV20-1 and TRBJ1-1; 8 bases are a match to TRBD1. After removal of 2 bases from V and 1 base from J, the junction contained 3 bases not matched to a gene. This CDR3 is built from 14 residues. Germline CDR1 is DFQATT and CDR2 is SNEGSKA (reference sequence). The DNA for the CDR3 is TGCAGTGCTAGACGGACAGGGAAGAACACTGAAGCTTTCTTT. Its protein is CSARRTGKNTEAFF.

A few counts support this clonotype. V is TRBV5-5 and J is TRBJ2-7; the D gene is possibly TRBD1 (6 bases). Germline values: CDR1 SGHKS, CDR2 YYEKEE (reference sequence). The CDR3 length is 14 residues. Trimming removed 4 bases at V and 1 base at J, with 12 bases between. The CDR3 coding sequence is TGTGCCAGCAGCAAGCAGGGGTCGTCCTACGAGCAGTACGTC. Protein product: CASSKQGSSYEQYV.

V and J are TRBV6-5 and TRBJ2-7; D may be TRBD1 (6 bases). CDR3 length: 15 amino acids. CDR1 is MNHEY and CDR2 is SVGAGI in the germline V gene. V shed 3 bases and J shed 2 bases, with 14 bases lying between them. CDR3 in amino acids: CASSYAGDGTYEQYV. DNA of the CDR3: TGTGCCAGCAGTTATGCAGGGGATGGCACCTACGAGCAGTACGTC.

The sample holds a few counts of this clonotype. This chain joins TRBV19 and TRBJ2-3; 9 positions agree with TRBD1. The CDR3 spans 15 residues. Germline V CDR1 and CDR2: LNHDA, SQIVND (reference sequence). Germline trimming cut 3 bases from V and 2 bases from J; bases unmatched to any gene: 3. DNA of the CDR3: TGTGCCAGTAGTATGGGGACAGGGACCACAGATACGCAGTATTTT. This sequence encodes CASSMGTGTTDTQYF.

Comment on this clonotype: The junction and the germline gene differ at one end; a read error may be behind it. This chain connects TRBV5-1 to TRBJ1-4; the D is unclear. The CDR3 sequence is 14 residues long. In germline, CDR1 is SGHRS, CDR2 YFSETQ. The CDR3 here is CASSLGTTNEKPFF. CDR3 bases: TGCGCCAGCAGCTTGGGCACAACTAATGAAAAACCGTTTTTT.

This chain connects TRBV5-1 to TRBJ1-1, with D uncertain. This CDR3 has 17 residues. Germline V gives CDR1 SGHRS, CDR2 YFSETQ. Trimming shortened V by 2 bases and J by 0 bases, and 17 bases separated the two germline ends. CDR3 sequence: CASSLQPTRQMNTEAFF. In DNA form, the CDR3 reads TGCGCCAGCAGCTTACAACCCACGAGACAAATGAACACTGAAGCTTTCTTT.

This clonotype came up many times. This CDR3 is CAISESTGQAKV. CDR3 sequence (DNA): TGTGCCATCAGTGAGTCGACGGGACAGGCGAAGGTC. This chain joins TRBV10-3 and TRBJ2-7; 8 bases align to TRBD1. The CDR3 covers 12 residues. From germline, CDR1 is ENHRY and CDR2 SYGVKD.

This clonotype has at least ten counts. This sequence joins TRBV7-9 and TRBJ2-1; D remains unclear. The CDR3 is made up of 14 amino acids. Per the germline V gene, CDR1 is SEHNR and CDR2 is FQNEAQ (reference sequence). Trimming shortened V by 5 bases and J by 5 bases, and 13 bases separated the two germline ends. The CDR3 nucleotides read TGTGCCAGCAGCCGCCAAGTGCAAAACAATGAGCAGTTCTTC. Its protein is CASSRQVQNNEQFF.

V usage is TRBV27 and J usage is TRBJ2-2; possibly TRBD1 for D (5 bases). The germline gives CDR1 MNHEY, CDR2 SMNVEV (reference sequence). The CDR3 covers 14 residues. V gave up 5 bases and J gave up 4 bases, with 11 bases separating them. The CDR3 loop reads CASSPRQTTGELFF. CDR3 coding DNA: TGTGCCAGCAGTCCCAGACAGACCACCGGGGAGCTGTTTTTT.

This clonotype was seen ten or more times. The chain links TRBV5-1 to TRBJ2-2; the match to TRBD2 covers 7 bases. From germline, CDR1 is SGHRS and CDR2 YFSETQ. This CDR3 is 14 amino acids long. With 5 bases clipped from V and 3 bases from J, the junction kept 4 bases outside the gene matches. CDR3 nucleotides: TGCGCCAGCAGAGGACTAGAACACACCGGGGAGCTGTTTTTT. Translation: CASRGLEHTGELFF.

The chain has TRBV6-6 and TRBJ1-5; D gene uncertain. Germline V lookup: CDR1 MNHNY, CDR2 SVGAGI (reference sequence). CDR3 size: 16 residues. The V gene lost 4 bases and the J gene lost 4 bases, with 17 bases spanning the gap. The CDR3 DNA follows: TGTGCCAGCAGTTTACCTCCCGAAGGGATTAATCAGCCCCAGCATTTT. The encoded protein is CASSLPPEGINQPQHF.

The chain uses TRBV12-3 or TRBV12-4 and TRBJ1-2; D gene unclear. The CDR3 totals 13 residues. Trimming pared 1 base from V and 2 bases from J, leaving 5 bases between. The CDR3 DNA reads TGTGCCAGCAGTTTAGGTCGGAACTATGGCTACACCTTC. Amino acids: CASSLGRNYGYTF.

The chain links TRBV6-2 or TRBV6-3 to TRBJ1-2; no firm D call. V lost 4 bases, J lost 7 bases, and 10 bases lay in between. Germline V gene data show CDR1 as MNHEY and CDR2 as SVGEGT. The CDR3 contains 12 residues. The CDR3 loop reads CASSWAGRGYTF. CDR3 nucleotides: TGTGCCAGCAGTTGGGCAGGACGTGGCTACACCTTC.

V usage is TRBV6-1 and J usage is TRBJ1-5; TRBD1 is a possible D gene (5 bases). Trimming left V 7 bases short and J 0 bases short, with 10 bases between. The CDR3 is made up of 14 amino acids. Germline V gene lookup returns CDR1 MNHNS and CDR2 SASEGT. For the CDR3, the DNA is TGTGCCAGCATGAAAGGGGCTAGCAATCAGCCCCAGCATTTT. This sequence encodes CASMKGASNQPQHF.

This clonotype has at least ten counts. The chain employs TRBV5-1 and TRBJ1-1, with D hard to call. This CDR3 is 13 amino acids long. Germline CDR1 is SGHRS and CDR2 is YFSETQ. The V end lost 3 bases, the J end lost 8 bases, and 14 bases lay between the germline ends. The CDR3 reads CASSWGGETEAFF. CDR3 nucleotide sequence: TGCGCCAGCAGCTGGGGAGGCGAGACCGAAGCTTTCTTT.

This clonotype showed up just a few times. The V and J genes are TRBV7-9 and TRBJ1-4; possible D gene TRBD1, 5 bases. CDR1 and CDR2 (germline): SEHNR, FQNEAQ (reference sequence). The CDR3 is 18 residues long. V lost 4 bases and J lost 1, with 19 bases in between. This CDR3 is CASSSFTRDFQTNEKLFF. CDR3 sequence (DNA): TGTGCCAGCAGCTCATTTACCCGGGACTTCCAAACTAATGAAAAACTGTTTTTT.

The rearrangement uses TRBV12-3 or TRBV12-4 and TRBJ1-3; maybe TRBD1 (6 bases). The CDR3 is 15 amino acids. V was cut by 3 bases and J by 4 bases, with 13 bases left in between. The CDR3 loop reads CASSFAGAPGNTIYF. The CDR3 DNA is TGTGCCAGCAGTTTTGCGGGGGCACCGGGAAACACCATATATTTT.

This clonotype was counted at least ten times. The rearrangement links TRBV2 to TRBJ1-2; D is uncertain. Trimming pared 7 bases from V and 4 bases from J, leaving 13 bases between. Germline CDR1 is SNHLY and CDR2 is FYNNEI. The CDR3 is 13 residues long. This CDR3 reads CASKFELGYGYTF. In DNA, the CDR3 is TGTGCCAGCAAATTCGAGCTCGGCTATGGCTACACCTTC. The full variable domain, with the rest looked up from reference TRBV2 and TRBJ1-2, is EPEVTQTPSHQVTQMGQEVILRCVPISNHLYFYWYRQILGQKVEFLVSFYNNEISEKSEIFDDQFSVERPDGSNFTLKIRSTKLEDSAMYFCASKFELGYGYTFGSGTRLTVV.

This chain joins TRBV4-1 and TRBJ1-5; TRBD1 might be the D (6 bases). Germline V gives CDR1 MGHRA, CDR2 YSYEKL. V dropped 1 base and J dropped 4 bases, with 14 bases sitting between them. This CDR3 contains 16 residues. CDR3 DNA: TGCGCCAGCAGCCAAGGAGGCGACAGGCAGAATCAGCCCCAGCATTTT. It is translated as CASSQGGDRQNQPQHF.

At least ten counts were recorded for this clonotype. The chain couples TRBV19 to TRBJ2-5; D is perhaps TRBD1 or TRBD2 (5 bases each). V lost 9 bases to trimming and J lost 1 base, with 12 bases between them. This CDR3 region has 13 residues. CDR1 LNHDA and CDR2 SQIVND come from the germline V gene (reference sequence). The CDR3 nucleotides are TGTGCCAGCCGAACCGGGACCCAAGAGACCCAGTACTTC. It is translated as CASRTGTQETQYF.

This clonotype was counted ten times or more. The chain couples TRBV2 to TRBJ2-1; D ambiguous. The V gene's germline CDR1 is SNHLY and CDR2 FYNNEI. V shed 7 bases and J shed 5 bases, with 9 bases lying between them. CDR3 length: 12 amino acids. CDR3 nucleotide sequence: TGTGCCAGCATCGGACGGAACAATGAGCAGTTCTTC. Its translation is CASIGRNNEQFF.

This clonotype occurred a few times. The chain uses TRBV10-3 and TRBJ2-5; TRBD2 is a possible D gene (5 bases). V shed 6 bases and J shed 2 bases, with 13 bases lying between them. Germline V gives CDR1 ENHRY, CDR2 SYGVKD. This CDR3 has 14 residues. The CDR3, as DNA: TGTGCCATCAGCGAGGGTGTTCGTCAAGAGACCCAGTACTTC. It encodes CAISEGVRQETQYF.

The chain employs TRBV29-1 and TRBJ1-1, with 10 bases identical to TRBD1. The junction had 6 bases not matched to a gene; V was cut back by 7 bases and J by 4 bases. Germline V gene lookup returns CDR1 SQVTM and CDR2 ANQGSEA. The CDR3 extends over 13 amino acids. CDR3 in amino acids: CSADRGEFTEAFF. CDR3 sequence (DNA): TGCAGCGCGGACAGGGGGGAATTCACTGAAGCTTTCTTT.

J is TRBJ1-6 and V is TRBV5-1; tentatively, D is TRBD1 (6 bases). The CDR3 is 14 amino acids. CDR1 is SGHRS, CDR2 YFSETQ, per germline. V gave up 6 bases and J gave up 10 bases, with 17 bases separating them. Here the CDR3 reads CASTLPGAGSPLHF. CDR3 in DNA: TGCGCCAGCACTCTCCCAGGGGCTGGCTCACCCCTCCACTTT.

V usage is TRBV5-6 and J usage is TRBJ2-2, with D possibly TRBD1 on 6 matching bases. The V and J ends lost 2 bases and 2 bases respectively, with 10 bases between them. The germline CDR1 and CDR2 sequences are SGHDT and YYEEEE. This CDR3 comprises 15 residues. CDR3 in amino acids: CASSFRGTNTGELFF. The CDR3 nucleotides read TGTGCCAGCAGCTTCAGGGGAACTAACACCGGGGAGCTGTTTTTT. The entire variable domain, with the rest obtained from reference TRBV5-6 and TRBJ2-2, is as follows: DAGVTQSPTHLIKTRGQQVTLRCSPKSGHDTVSWYQQALGQGPQFIFQYYEEEERQRGNFPDRFSGHQFPNYSSELNVNALLLGDSALYLCASSFRGTNTGELFFGEGSRLTVL.

The genes are TRBV4-2 and TRBJ1-4; D is uncertain. V was cut by 2 bases and J by 8 bases, with 24 bases left in between. CDR3 length: 18 amino acids. Germline V gene sequence: CDR1 LGHNA, CDR2 YNFKEQ. CDR3 bases: TGTGCCAGCAGCCAATTCACCCGGTCTGGGAAGTTTCTAGAAAAACTGTTTTTT. It specifies CASSQFTRSGKFLEKLFF.

The V call is TRBV10-3, the J call TRBJ1-5, with a weak D call TRBD1 (5 bases). The V gene lost 4 bases and the J gene lost 2 bases, with 12 bases spanning the gap. The germline V gene encodes CDR1 ENHRY and CDR2 SYGVKD. The CDR3 runs to 15 residues. In nucleotides, the CDR3 is TGTGCCATCAGTGCCAGGGTCGAGGGCAATCAGCCCCAGCATTTT. Protein: CAISARVEGNQPQHF.

This clonotype was detected a few times. V is TRBV5-1 and J is TRBJ2-2; weak D call: TRBD1 (6 bases). Trimming cost V 5 bases and J 1 base, with 15 bases left between them. Per germline, CDR1 SGHRS and CDR2 YFSETQ. The CDR3 length is 16 residues. The chain's CDR3 is CASRRTANVNTGELFF. The CDR3, as DNA: TGCGCCAGCAGGAGGACAGCGAACGTGAACACCGGGGAGCTGTTTTTT.

This clonotype was counted only a few times. This chain links TRBV28 with TRBJ1-1; D call uncertain. The CDR3 runs 14 residues. Germline CDR1 MDHEN, CDR2 SYDVKM. The V gene lost 8 bases and the J gene lost 10 bases, with 23 bases spanning the gap. CDR3 sequence reads: CASLEEGWVAGAFF. CDR3 coding DNA: TGTGCCAGCCTTGAGGAGGGCTGGGTTGCGGGAGCTTTCTTT.